The clone carrying this T cell receptor (beta chain) has more than one count but fewer than ten. Produced via immunoSEQ multiplex PCR; TCRdb's table is partial and in-frame only. The repertoire holds 190,000 or so clones, with around 70% as singletons. This specimen belongs to a study of cytotoxic CD8 clonotypes in ibrutinib-treated CLL. Genomic DNA for TCR beta libraries, roughly 2.1 micrograms, came from cryopreserved PBMCs. The CDR3 sequence is 13 residues long. Germline loops: CDR1 ENHRY, CDR2 SYGVKD. The germline V and J ends were trimmed by 4 bases and 0 bases, with 6 bases remaining between them.

V and J are TRBV10-3 and TRBJ2-5; unclear D gene. This receptor was obtained from a human donor with chronic lymphocytic leukemia. The input for sequencing was PBMCs, taken after 24 months of ibrutinib treatment. This CDR3 is CAISAENQETQYF. CDR3 DNA sequence: TGTGCCATCAGTGCTGAAAACCAAGAGACCCAGTACTTC.